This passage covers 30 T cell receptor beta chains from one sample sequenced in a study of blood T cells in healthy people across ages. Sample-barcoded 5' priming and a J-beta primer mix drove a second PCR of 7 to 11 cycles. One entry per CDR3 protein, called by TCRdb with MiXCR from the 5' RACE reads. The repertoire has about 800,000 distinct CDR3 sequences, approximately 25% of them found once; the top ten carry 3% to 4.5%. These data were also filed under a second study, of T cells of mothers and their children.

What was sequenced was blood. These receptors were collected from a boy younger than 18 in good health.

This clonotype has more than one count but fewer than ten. CDR3 sequence reads: CSAQIPGTTTDTQYF. CDR3 DNA: TGCAGTGCGCAAATCCCCGGGACTACCACAGATACGCAGTATTTT. The gene calls are TRBV20-1 and TRBJ2-3, with 7 bases lining up with TRBD2. J was trimmed by 2 bases and V by 6 bases; bases with no gene match: 11. The CDR3 has 15 amino acids. CDR1 is DFQATT and CDR2 is SNEGSKA in the germline V gene (reference sequence).

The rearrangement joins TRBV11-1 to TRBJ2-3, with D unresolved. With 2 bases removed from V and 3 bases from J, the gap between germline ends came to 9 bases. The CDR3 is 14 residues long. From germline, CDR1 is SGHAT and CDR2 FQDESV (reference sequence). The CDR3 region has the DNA TGTGCCAGCAGCTTAACGTTACGAACAGATACGCAGTATTTT. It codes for CASSLTLRTDTQYF.

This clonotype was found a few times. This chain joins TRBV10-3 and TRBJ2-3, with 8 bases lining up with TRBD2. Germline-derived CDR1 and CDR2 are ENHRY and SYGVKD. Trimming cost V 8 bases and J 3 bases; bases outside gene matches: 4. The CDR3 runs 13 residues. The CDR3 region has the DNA TGTGCCATCTCGGGGGGGCTGACAGATACGCAGTATTTT. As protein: CAISGGLTDTQYF.

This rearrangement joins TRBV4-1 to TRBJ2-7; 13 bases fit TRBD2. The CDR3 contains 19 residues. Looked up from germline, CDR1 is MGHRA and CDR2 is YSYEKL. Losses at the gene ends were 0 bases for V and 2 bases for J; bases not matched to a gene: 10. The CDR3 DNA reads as TGCGCCAGCAGCCAAGATCCCGGGACTAGCGGGATAAGAACCTACGAGCAGTACTTC. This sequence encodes CASSQDPGTSGIRTYEQYF.

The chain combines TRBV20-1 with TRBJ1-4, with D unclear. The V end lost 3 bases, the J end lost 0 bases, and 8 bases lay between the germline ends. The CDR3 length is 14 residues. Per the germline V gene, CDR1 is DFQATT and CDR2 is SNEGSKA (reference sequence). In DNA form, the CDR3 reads TGCAGTGCTAGTATAGGGACAACTAATGAAAAACTGTTTTTT. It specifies CSASIGTTNEKLFF.

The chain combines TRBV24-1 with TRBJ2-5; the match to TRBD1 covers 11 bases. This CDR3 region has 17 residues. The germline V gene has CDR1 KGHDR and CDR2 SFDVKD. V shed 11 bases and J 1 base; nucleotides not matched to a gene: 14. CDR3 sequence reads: CAILRDRGIPTQETQYF. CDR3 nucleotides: TGTGCCATCCTCCGGGACAGGGGGATTCCTACCCAAGAGACCCAGTACTTC.

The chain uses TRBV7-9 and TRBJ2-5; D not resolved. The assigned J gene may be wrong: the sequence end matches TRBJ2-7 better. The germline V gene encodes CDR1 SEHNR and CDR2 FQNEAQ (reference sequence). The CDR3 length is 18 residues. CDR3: CASSATRTARIRSYEQYF. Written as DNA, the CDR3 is TGTGCCAGCAGCGCGACCCGAACAGCAAGGATACGCTCCTACGAGCAGTACTTC.

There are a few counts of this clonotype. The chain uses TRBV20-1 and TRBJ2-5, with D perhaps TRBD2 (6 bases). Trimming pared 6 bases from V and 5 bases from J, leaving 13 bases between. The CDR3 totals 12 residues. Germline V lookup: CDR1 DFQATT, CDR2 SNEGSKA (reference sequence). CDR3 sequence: CSAIRGGETQYF. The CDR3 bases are TGCAGTGCGATCAGAGGAGGGGAGACCCAGTACTTC.

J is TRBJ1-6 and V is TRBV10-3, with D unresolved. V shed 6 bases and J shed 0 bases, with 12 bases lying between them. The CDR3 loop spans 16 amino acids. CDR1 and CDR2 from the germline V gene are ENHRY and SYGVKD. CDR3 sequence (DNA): TGTGCCATCAGCGCCGTGGTGAGCTCCTATAATTCACCCCTCCACTTT. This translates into CAISAVVSSYNSPLHF.

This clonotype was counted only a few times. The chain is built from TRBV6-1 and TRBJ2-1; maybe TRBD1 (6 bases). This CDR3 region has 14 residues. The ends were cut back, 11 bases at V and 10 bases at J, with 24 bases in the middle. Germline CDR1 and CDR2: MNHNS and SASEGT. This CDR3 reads CASRGRLGSGEQFF. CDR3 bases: TGTGCCTCCAGGGGTCGTTTGGGTTCCGGGGAGCAGTTCTTC.

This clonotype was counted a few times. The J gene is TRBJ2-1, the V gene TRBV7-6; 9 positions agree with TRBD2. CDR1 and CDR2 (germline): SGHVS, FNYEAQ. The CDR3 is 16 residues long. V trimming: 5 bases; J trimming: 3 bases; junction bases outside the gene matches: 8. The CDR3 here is CASSVLAGEYYNEQFF. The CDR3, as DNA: TGTGCCAGCAGCGTTTTAGCGGGGGAATACTACAATGAGCAGTTCTTC.

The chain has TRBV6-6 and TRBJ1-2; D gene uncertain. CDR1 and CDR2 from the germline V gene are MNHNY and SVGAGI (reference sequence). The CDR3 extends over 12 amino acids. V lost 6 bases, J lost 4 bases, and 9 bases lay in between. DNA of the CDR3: TGTGCCAGCAGCCAGTTATCCTATGGCTACACCTTC. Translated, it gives CASSQLSYGYTF.

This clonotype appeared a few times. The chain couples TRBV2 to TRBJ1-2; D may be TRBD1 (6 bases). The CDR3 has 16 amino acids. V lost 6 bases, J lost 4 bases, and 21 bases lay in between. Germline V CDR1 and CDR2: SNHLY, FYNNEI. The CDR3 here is CASSPVQGFYGYGYTF. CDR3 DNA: TGTGCCAGCAGCCCGGTGCAGGGGTTCTACGGCTATGGCTACACCTTC.

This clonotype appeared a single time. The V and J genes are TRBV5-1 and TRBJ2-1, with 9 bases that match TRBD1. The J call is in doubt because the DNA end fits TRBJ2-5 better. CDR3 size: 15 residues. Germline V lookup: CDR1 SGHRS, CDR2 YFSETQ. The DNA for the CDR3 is TGCGCCAGCCGGTTTCCGACAGGGGGGGAAGAGACCCAGTACTTC. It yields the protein CASRFPTGGEETQYF.

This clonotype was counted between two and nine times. CDR3 amino acids: CASSLGGWGNIQYF. The CDR3 region has the DNA TGTGCCAGCAGTTTAGGCGGTTGGGGAAACATTCAGTACTTC. This sequence joins TRBV12-3 or TRBV12-4 and TRBJ2-4; D unclear. Between the trimmed V and J ends, which lost 1 base and 6 bases, there was a span of 10 bases. This CDR3 comprises 14 residues.

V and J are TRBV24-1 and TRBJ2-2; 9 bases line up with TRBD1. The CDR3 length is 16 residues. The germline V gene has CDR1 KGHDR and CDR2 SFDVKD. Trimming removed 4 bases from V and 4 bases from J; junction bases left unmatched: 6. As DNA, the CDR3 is TGTGCCACCAGTGACCCAGGACAGGGGAGCACCGGGGAGCTGTTTTTT. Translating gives CATSDPGQGSTGELFF.

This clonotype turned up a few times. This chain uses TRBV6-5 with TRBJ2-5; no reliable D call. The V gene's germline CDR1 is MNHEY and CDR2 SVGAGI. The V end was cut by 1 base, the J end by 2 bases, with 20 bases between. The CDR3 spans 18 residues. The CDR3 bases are TGTGCCAGCAGTTACTTACCTCTCTCAGGACGTCCTCAAGAGACCCAGTACTTC. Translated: CASSYLPLSGRPQETQYF.

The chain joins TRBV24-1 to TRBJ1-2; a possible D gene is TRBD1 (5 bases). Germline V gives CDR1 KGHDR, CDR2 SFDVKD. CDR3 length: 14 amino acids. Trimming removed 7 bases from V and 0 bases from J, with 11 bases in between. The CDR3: CATSDSYSNYGYTF. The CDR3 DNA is TGTGCCACCAGCGACAGCTACTCTAACTATGGCTACACCTTC.

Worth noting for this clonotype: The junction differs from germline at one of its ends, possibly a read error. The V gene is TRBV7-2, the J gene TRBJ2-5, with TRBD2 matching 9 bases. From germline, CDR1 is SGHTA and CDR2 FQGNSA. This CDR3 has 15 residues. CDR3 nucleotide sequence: TGTGCCAGCAACTTAGCGGGAGAGGGGCAAGAGACCCAGTACTTC. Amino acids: CASNLAGEGQETQYF. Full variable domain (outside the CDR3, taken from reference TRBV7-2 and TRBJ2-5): GAGVSQSPSNKVTEKGKDVELRCDPISGHTALYWYRQSLGQGLEFLIYFQGNSAPDKSGLPSDRFSAERTGGSVSTLTIQRTQQEDSAVYLCASNLAGEGQETQYFGPGTRLLVL.

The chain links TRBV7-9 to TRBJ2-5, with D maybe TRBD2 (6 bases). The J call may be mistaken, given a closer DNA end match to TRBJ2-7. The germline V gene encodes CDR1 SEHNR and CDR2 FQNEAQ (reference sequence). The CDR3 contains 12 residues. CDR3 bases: TGTGCCAGCGGGGGGTCCCCCTACGAGCAGTACTTC. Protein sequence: CASGGSPYEQYF.

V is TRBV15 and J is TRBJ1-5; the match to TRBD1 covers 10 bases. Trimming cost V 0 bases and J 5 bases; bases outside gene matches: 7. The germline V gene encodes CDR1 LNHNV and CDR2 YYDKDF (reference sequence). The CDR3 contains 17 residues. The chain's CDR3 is CATSRDFETGGDQPQHF. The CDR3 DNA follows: TGTGCCACCAGCAGAGATTTTGAGACAGGGGGCGATCAGCCCCAGCATTTT. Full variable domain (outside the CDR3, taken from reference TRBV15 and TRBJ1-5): DAMVIQNPRYQVTQFGKPVTLSCSQTLNHNVMYWYQQKSSQAPKLLFHYYDKDFNNEADTPDNFQSRRPNTSFCFLDIRSPGLGDTAMYLCATSRDFETGGDQPQHFGDGTRLSIL.

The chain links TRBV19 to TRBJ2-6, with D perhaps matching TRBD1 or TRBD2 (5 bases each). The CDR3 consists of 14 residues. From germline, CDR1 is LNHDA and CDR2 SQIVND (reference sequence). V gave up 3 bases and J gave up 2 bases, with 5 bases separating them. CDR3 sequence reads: CASSMGAGANVLTF. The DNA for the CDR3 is TGTGCCAGTAGTATGGGGGCTGGGGCCAACGTCCTGACTTTC.

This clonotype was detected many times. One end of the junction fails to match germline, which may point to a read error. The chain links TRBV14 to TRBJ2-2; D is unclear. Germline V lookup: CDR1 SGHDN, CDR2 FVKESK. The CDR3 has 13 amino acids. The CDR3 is CASSILNPGELFF. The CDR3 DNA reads TGTGCCAGCAGCATCCTGAACCCCGGGGAGCTGTTTTTT.

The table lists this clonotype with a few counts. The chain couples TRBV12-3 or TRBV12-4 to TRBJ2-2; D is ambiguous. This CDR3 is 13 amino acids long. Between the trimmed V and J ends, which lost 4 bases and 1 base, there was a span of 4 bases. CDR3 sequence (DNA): TGTGCCAGCAGTTACAAGAACACCGGGGAGCTGTTTTTT. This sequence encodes CASSYKNTGELFF.

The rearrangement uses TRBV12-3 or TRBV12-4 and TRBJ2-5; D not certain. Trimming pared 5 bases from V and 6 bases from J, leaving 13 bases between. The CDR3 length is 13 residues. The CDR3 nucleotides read TGTGCCAGCAGTACTCTAGTATCGAAGACCCAGTACTTC. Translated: CASSTLVSKTQYF.

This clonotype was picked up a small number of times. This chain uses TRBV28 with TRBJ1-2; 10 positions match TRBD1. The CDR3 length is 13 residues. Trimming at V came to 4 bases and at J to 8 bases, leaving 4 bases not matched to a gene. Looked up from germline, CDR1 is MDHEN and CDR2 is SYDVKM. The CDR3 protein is CASSSGQGRGYTF. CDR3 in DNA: TGTGCCAGCAGTTCGGGACAGGGGAGGGGCTACACCTTC.

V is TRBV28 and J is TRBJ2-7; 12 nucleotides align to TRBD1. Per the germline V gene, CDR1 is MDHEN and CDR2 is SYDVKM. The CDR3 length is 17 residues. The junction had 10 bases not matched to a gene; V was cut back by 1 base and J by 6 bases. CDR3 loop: CASSLFVGDRGPGEQYF. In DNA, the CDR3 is TGTGCCAGCAGTTTATTCGTTGGGGACAGGGGGCCGGGCGAGCAGTACTTC.

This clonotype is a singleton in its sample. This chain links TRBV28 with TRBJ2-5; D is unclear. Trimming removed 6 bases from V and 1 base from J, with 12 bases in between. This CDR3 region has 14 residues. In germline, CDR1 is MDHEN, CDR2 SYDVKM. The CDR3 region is CASRVAGSQETQYF. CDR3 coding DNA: TGTGCCAGCAGGGTAGCAGGATCCCAAGAGACCCAGTACTTC.

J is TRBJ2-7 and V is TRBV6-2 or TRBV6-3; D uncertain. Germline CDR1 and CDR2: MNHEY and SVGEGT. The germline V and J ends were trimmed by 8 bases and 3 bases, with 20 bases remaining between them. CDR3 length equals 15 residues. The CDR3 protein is CASPLRSGPIYEQYF. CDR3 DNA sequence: TGTGCCAGCCCCCTTCGGTCAGGACCGATCTACGAGCAGTACTTC.

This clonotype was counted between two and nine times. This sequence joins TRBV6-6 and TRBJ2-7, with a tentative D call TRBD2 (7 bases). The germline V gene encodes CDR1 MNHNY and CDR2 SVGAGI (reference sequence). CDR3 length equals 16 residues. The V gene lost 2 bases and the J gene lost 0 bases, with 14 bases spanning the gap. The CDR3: CASSYIRGGASYEQYF. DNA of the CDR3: TGTGCCAGCAGTTACATCAGGGGAGGGGCCTCCTACGAGCAGTACTTC.